These 28 T cell receptor beta chains were all obtained from the same sample, sequenced in a study of shared T cell receptors in the human thymus. Here immunoSEQ multiplex PCR was the method, and the copy in TCRdb shows in-frame clones only, minus some. Found here are 500,000 to 550,000 clones, approximately 78% of them singletons; the top ten hold about 0.012%. The same data also went into a second study, on human thymus T cells.

The sample consisted of thymocytes. Every receptor here comes from a boy younger than two with a congenital heart defect.

V usage is TRBV6-1 and J usage is TRBJ2-7; weak D call: TRBD1 (6 bases). Germline CDR1 MNHNS, CDR2 SASEGT. V was trimmed by 1 base and J by 5 bases, leaving 9 bases between them. The CDR3 is 13 amino acids. Here the CDR3 reads CASSEDRDHEQYF. CDR3 nucleotide sequence: TGTGCCAGCAGTGAAGACAGGGACCACGAGCAGTACTTC.

The chain carries TRBV12-5 and TRBJ1-1, with D maybe TRBD1 (5 bases). Germline CDR1 LGHNT, CDR2 FRNRAP. Deletions cut 4 bases from V and 1 base from J, with 10 bases between. The CDR3 is made up of 14 amino acids. The CDR3 bases are TGTGCTAGTGGTTCAAGGGGCAAGAACACTGAAGCTTTCTTT. Its protein product is CASGSRGKNTEAFF.

The J gene is TRBJ1-2, the V gene TRBV5-6; D might be TRBD1 (5 bases). V shed 1 base and J shed 1 base, with 5 bases lying between them. Germline V CDR1 and CDR2: SGHDT, YYEEEE. The CDR3 has 13 residues. The CDR3 bases are TGTGCCAGCAGCTTGAGGGGTAACTATGGCTACACCTTC. Translating gives CASSLRGNYGYTF.

The chain carries TRBV15 and TRBJ2-1; TRBD2 might be the D (5 bases). V shed 0 bases and J shed 4 bases, with 10 bases lying between them. The CDR3 has 15 residues. Germline CDR1 reads LNHNV; CDR2 reads YYDKDF (reference sequence). The CDR3 nucleotides are TGTGCCACCAGCAGAGACCCTGGACTGTACAATGAGCAGTTCTTC. Translated: CATSRDPGLYNEQFF.

This clone has more than one count but fewer than ten. DNA of the CDR3: TGCGCCAGCAGCCGCATGCGGGGGCAGGGTGAAGCTTTCTTT. This sequence encodes CASSRMRGQGEAFF. The chain couples TRBV4-3 to TRBJ1-1; D is perhaps TRBD1 (6 bases). With 4 bases removed from V and 7 bases from J, the gap between germline ends came to 16 bases. The V gene's germline CDR1 is LGHNA and CDR2 YSLEER. The CDR3 is 14 amino acids.

The chain links TRBV6-5 to TRBJ1-3; D is unresolved. CDR3 size: 16 residues. V was pared by 0 bases and J by 0 bases, with 9 bases between. Germline CDR1 MNHEY, CDR2 SVGAGI. This CDR3 reads CASSYSRSSSGNTIYF. The CDR3 DNA reads as TGTGCCAGCAGTTACTCGAGGTCGAGCTCTGGAAACACCATATATTTT.

This clone has only a few counts. The rearrangement links TRBV5-1 to TRBJ1-2, with D unclear. Germline V lookup: CDR1 SGHRS, CDR2 YFSETQ. This CDR3 contains 13 residues. The V gene lost 1 base and the J gene lost 4 bases, with 8 bases spanning the gap. CDR3 coding DNA: TGCGCCAGCAGCTTGATCTACAGCTATGGCTACACCTTC. Translated: CASSLIYSYGYTF.

The chain recombines TRBV9 with TRBJ2-7; no clear D gene. V was pared by 0 bases and J by 0 bases, with 10 bases between. This CDR3 contains 15 residues. Germline lookup yields CDR1 SGDLS and CDR2 YYNGEE. In DNA form, the CDR3 reads TGTGCCAGCAGCGTAGGAGGTAGAAGCTCCTACGAGCAGTACTTC. It codes for CASSVGGRSSYEQYF.

The chain employs TRBV9 and TRBJ2-1; 8 bases map to TRBD1. The CDR3 consists of 14 residues. V trimming: 4 bases; J trimming: 7 bases; junction bases outside the gene matches: 7. Germline V gives CDR1 SGDLS, CDR2 YYNGEE. CDR3 sequence reads: CASSPSRDRNEQFF. The DNA of the CDR3 is TGTGCCAGCAGCCCTAGTCGGGACAGGAATGAGCAGTTCTTC.

This clone was detected only once. The V gene is TRBV10-3, the J gene TRBJ1-5; D possibly corresponds to TRBD1 (5 bases). Germline V gene lookup returns CDR1 ENHRY and CDR2 SYGVKD. Trimming removed 11 bases from V and 1 base from J, with 12 bases in between. The CDR3 extends over 13 amino acids. The CDR3 DNA follows: TGTGCCCGACCAAGGGGCAGCAATCAGCCCCAGCATTTT. This sequence encodes CARPRGSNQPQHF.

The chain joins TRBV27 to TRBJ2-6; 10 positions agree with TRBD2. This CDR3 comprises 17 residues. Trimming removed 6 bases from V and 2 bases from J; junction bases left unmatched: 7. Germline V gene data show CDR1 as MNHEY and CDR2 as SMNVEV (reference sequence). CDR3 DNA sequence: TGTGCCAGCAGACCACTAGCGGGACAGGCTGGGGCCAACGTCCTGACTTTC. Translating it yields CASRPLAGQAGANVLTF.

The genes are TRBV27 and TRBJ1-5; TRBD1 aligns across 8 bases. V shed 2 bases and J 4 bases; nucleotides not matched to a gene: 4. The germline V gene encodes CDR1 MNHEY and CDR2 SMNVEV (reference sequence). This CDR3 comprises 15 residues. CDR3 amino acids: CASSLGTGWNQPQHF. The CDR3 region has the DNA TGTGCCAGCAGTTTAGGGACAGGTTGGAATCAGCCCCAGCATTTT.

The rearrangement uses TRBV27 and TRBJ2-7, with TRBD1 as a possible D gene (6 bases). CDR1 is MNHEY and CDR2 is SMNVEV in the germline V gene (reference sequence). Deletions cut 8 bases from V and 2 bases from J, with 22 bases between. The CDR3 contains 16 residues. As DNA, the CDR3 is TGTGCCAGCGGTCCAAAGTTACAGGGAAACCCCTACGAGCAGTACTTC. Translation: CASGPKLQGNPYEQYF.

The genes are TRBV10-2 and TRBJ2-3; the match to TRBD2 covers 14 bases. J was trimmed by 4 bases and V by 8 bases; bases with no gene match: 17. Germline CDR1 is WSHSY and CDR2 is SAAADI. The CDR3 consists of 19 residues. The CDR3 here is CASHLGTSGRHRRADTQYF. For the CDR3, the DNA is TGCGCCAGCCATCTCGGGACTAGCGGGAGACACCGTAGGGCAGATACGCAGTATTTT.

The chain is built from TRBV28 and TRBJ1-1, with 7 bases fitting TRBD1. This CDR3 is built from 15 residues. Germline V CDR1 and CDR2: MDHEN, SYDVKM. The trim removed 4 bases at V and 5 bases at J, leaving 10 bases unmatched. CDR3 residues: CASSSEDRPKTEAFF. The DNA of the CDR3 is TGTGCCAGCAGTTCCGAGGACAGGCCGAAGACTGAAGCTTTCTTT.

This chain uses TRBV2 with TRBJ2-7, with D perhaps TRBD1 (7 bases). This CDR3 has 15 amino acids. Germline V gene data show CDR1 as SNHLY and CDR2 as FYNNEI. Trimming stripped 4 bases from V and 7 bases from J, with 20 bases between. The DNA of the CDR3 is TGTGCCAGCAGTGGTGGGACTCGGAGCAGGGGGGAGCAGTACTTC. It is translated as CASSGGTRSRGEQYF.

V and J are TRBV20-1 and TRBJ2-5; 7 positions match TRBD2. This CDR3 spans 9 amino acids. Germline lookup yields CDR1 DFQATT and CDR2 SNEGSKA (reference sequence). J was trimmed by 13 bases and V by 8 bases; bases with no gene match: 7. The CDR3 is CSPGVAGYF. The DNA for the CDR3 is TGCAGTCCCGGGGTAGCGGGGTACTTC.

The chain employs TRBV6-4 and TRBJ2-1; 11 positions match TRBD2. The ends lost 3 bases at V and 7 bases at J; junction bases unmatched: 11. Germline V CDR1 and CDR2: MRHNA, SNTAGT. This CDR3 has 17 residues. The CDR3 bases are TGTGCCAGCAGTGAGGTCAGTAGCGGGAGGGCAGGGAATGAGCAGTTCTTC. Translated, it gives CASSEVSSGRAGNEQFF.

This clone was seen a few times. The V call is TRBV4-1, the J call TRBJ2-3, with TRBD2 identical over 8 bases. This CDR3 comprises 17 residues. After removal of 4 bases from V and 5 bases from J, the junction contained 14 bases not matched to a gene. Germline CDR1 is MGHRA and CDR2 is YSYEKL. The CDR3 DNA sequence: TGCGCCAGCAGCCCCAGAATCCCCAGCGGGAGTCAAGATACGCAGTATTTT. Amino acid sequence: CASSPRIPSGSQDTQYF.

J is TRBJ1-1 and V is TRBV7-2, with D perhaps matching TRBD1 (6 bases). CDR1 and CDR2 from the germline V gene are SGHTA and FQGNSA. V lost 4 bases and J lost 5, with 8 bases in between. The CDR3 is made up of 12 amino acids. CDR3 loop: CASSSRGTEAFF. CDR3 coding DNA: TGTGCCAGCAGCTCCAGGGGAACTGAAGCTTTCTTT.

The chain carries TRBV23-1 and TRBJ2-5, with 15 bases fitting TRBD2. TRBV23-1 is noted as an ORF with a role that remains uncertain. Trimming removed 4 bases from V and 5 bases from J; junction bases left unmatched: 17. This CDR3 is built from 20 residues. CDR3 coding DNA: TGCGCCAGCAGTCGTGTCCCGGGACTAGCGGGAGGAGGAAATGTGGAGACCCAGTACTTC. This gives the protein CASSRVPGLAGGGNVETQYF.

The chain has TRBV5-1 and TRBJ2-5; 8 positions match TRBD1. Looked up from germline, CDR1 is SGHRS and CDR2 is YFSETQ. Unmatched junction bases numbered 9, after V lost 4 bases and J lost 1 base. The CDR3 length is 16 residues. CDR3 nucleotide sequence: TGCGCCAGCAGCGGCCACAGGGGGAGAAGCCAAGAGACCCAGTACTTC. This codes for CASSGHRGRSQETQYF.

The chain has TRBV4-3 and TRBJ2-7; weak D call: TRBD2 (7 bases). This CDR3 spans 18 amino acids. Trimming removed 0 bases from V and 2 bases from J, with 20 bases in between. The germline gives CDR1 LGHNA, CDR2 YSLEER. CDR3 nucleotides: TGCGCCAGCAGCCAAGACGGTGGGGGGCTAGCGGCGGCCTACGAGCAGTACTTC. It is translated as CASSQDGGGLAAAYEQYF.

The rearrangement uses TRBV5-4 and TRBJ2-1, with 11 positions matching TRBD2. With 1 base clipped from V and 9 bases from J, the junction kept 15 bases outside the gene matches. Germline V lookup: CDR1 SGHNT, CDR2 YYREEE (reference sequence). The CDR3 is made up of 18 amino acids. The CDR3 sequence: CASSLLGFSTSGSGEQFF. CDR3 nucleotides: TGTGCCAGCAGCTTGTTGGGCTTTAGTACTAGCGGGAGTGGTGAGCAGTTCTTC.

V usage is TRBV4-3 and J usage is TRBJ2-1; D perhaps matches TRBD2 (6 bases). Germline V CDR1 and CDR2: LGHNA, YSLEER. This CDR3 contains 14 residues. Deletions cut 3 bases from V and 8 bases from J, with 14 bases between. DNA of the CDR3: TGCGCCAGCAGCCACCACCGAGGGAGGTATGAGCAGTTCTTC. This sequence encodes CASSHHRGRYEQFF.

The chain employs TRBV7-9 and TRBJ1-4; TRBD1 matches at 11 bases. Losses at the gene ends were 5 bases for V and 6 bases for J; bases not matched to a gene: 2. The CDR3 covers 14 residues. The germline V gene has CDR1 SEHNR and CDR2 FQNEAQ (reference sequence). As DNA, the CDR3 is TGTGCCAGCAGCCCGGGACAGGGGGATGAAAAACTGTTTTTT. The encoded protein is CASSPGQGDEKLFF.

J is TRBJ1-3 and V is TRBV6-1; no clear D. Looked up from germline, CDR1 is MNHNS and CDR2 is SASEGT. V lost 3 bases to trimming and J lost 0 bases, with 15 bases between them. This CDR3 spans 17 amino acids. DNA of the CDR3: TGTGCCAGCAGTGACCTACCCCTGGGCTTCTCTGGAAACACCATATATTTT. Protein product: CASSDLPLGFSGNTIYF.

V is TRBV6-5 and J is TRBJ1-2, with 8 bases matching TRBD1. This CDR3 region has 13 residues. The ends lost 6 bases at V and 6 bases at J; junction bases unmatched: 6. Germline V gives CDR1 MNHEY, CDR2 SVGAGI. CDR3 protein: CASSYDRGHGYTF. CDR3 DNA sequence: TGTGCCAGCAGCTACGACAGGGGACATGGCTACACCTTC.